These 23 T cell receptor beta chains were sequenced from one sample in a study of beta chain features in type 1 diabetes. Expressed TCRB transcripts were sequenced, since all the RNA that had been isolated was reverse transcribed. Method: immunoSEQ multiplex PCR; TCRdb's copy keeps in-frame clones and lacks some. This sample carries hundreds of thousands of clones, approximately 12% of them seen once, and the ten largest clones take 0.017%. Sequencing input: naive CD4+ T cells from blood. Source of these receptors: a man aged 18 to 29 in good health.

The CDR3 DNA is TGTGCCACCCGAATTAGCGGGAGTCGTCGGAGTTCTGGGGCCAACGTCCTGACTTTC. This sequence encodes CATRISGSRRSSGANVLTF. The gene calls are TRBV2 and TRBJ2-6, with TRBD2 identical over 9 bases. Looked up from germline, CDR1 is SNHLY and CDR2 is FYNNEI. The CDR3 runs 19 residues. Losses at the gene ends were 10 bases for V and 1 base for J; bases not matched to a gene: 17.

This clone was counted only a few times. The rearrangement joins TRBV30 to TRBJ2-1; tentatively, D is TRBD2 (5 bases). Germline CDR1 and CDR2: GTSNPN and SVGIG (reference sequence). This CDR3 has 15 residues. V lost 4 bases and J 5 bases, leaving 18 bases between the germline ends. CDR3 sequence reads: CAWTRLEVLNNEQFF. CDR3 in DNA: TGTGCCTGGACACGTCTGGAGGTTCTAAACAATGAGCAGTTCTTC. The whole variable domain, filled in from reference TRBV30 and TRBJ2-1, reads SQTIHQWPATLVQPVGSPLSLECTVEGTSNPNLYWYRQAAGRGLQLLFYSVGIGQISSEVPQNLSASRPQDRQFILSSKKLLLSDSGFYLCAWTRLEVLNNEQFFGPGTRLTVL.

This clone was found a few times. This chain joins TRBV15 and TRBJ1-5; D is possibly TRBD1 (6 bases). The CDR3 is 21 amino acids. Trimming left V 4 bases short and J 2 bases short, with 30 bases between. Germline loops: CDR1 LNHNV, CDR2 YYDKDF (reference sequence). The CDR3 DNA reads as TGTGCCACCAGCACCGCTGAGGACTTGGACAGCCTCCCTGGGGGCAATCAGCCCCAGCATTTT. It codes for CATSTAEDLDSLPGGNQPQHF.

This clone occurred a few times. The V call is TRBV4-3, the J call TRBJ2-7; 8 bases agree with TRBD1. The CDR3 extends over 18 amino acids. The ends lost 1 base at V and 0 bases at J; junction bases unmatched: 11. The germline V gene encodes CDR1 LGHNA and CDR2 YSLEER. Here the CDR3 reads CASSQAYRGTGASYEQYF. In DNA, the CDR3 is TGCGCCAGCAGCCAAGCATACAGGGGGACCGGTGCCTCCTACGAGCAGTACTTC.

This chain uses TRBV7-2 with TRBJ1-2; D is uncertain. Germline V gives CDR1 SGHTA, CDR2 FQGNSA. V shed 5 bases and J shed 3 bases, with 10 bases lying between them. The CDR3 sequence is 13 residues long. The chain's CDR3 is CASSNGGYYGYTF. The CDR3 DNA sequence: TGTGCCAGCAGCAATGGCGGGTACTATGGCTACACCTTC.

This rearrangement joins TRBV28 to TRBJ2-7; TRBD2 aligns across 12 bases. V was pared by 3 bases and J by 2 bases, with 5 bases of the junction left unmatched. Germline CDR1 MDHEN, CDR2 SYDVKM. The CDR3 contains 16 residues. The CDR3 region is CASSFLTSGGPYEQYF. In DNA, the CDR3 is TGTGCCAGCAGTTTCCTGACTAGCGGGGGCCCCTACGAGCAGTACTTC.

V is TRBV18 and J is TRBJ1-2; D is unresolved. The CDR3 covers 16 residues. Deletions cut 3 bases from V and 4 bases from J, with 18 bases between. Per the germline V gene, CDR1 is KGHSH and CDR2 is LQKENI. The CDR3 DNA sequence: TGTGCCAGCTCACCGCAGGACGGAGGCAGCCTCTATGGCTACACCTTC. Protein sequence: CASSPQDGGSLYGYTF.

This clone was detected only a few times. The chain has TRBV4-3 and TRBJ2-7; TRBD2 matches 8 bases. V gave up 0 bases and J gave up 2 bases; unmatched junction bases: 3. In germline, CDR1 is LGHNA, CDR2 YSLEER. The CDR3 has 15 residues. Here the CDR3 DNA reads TGCGCCAGCAGCCAAGATGGGACTAGAACCTACGAGCAGTACTTC. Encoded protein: CASSQDGTRTYEQYF.

The CDR3: CASSLDGTVQETQYF. The CDR3 nucleotides read TGTGCCAGCAGCTTAGACGGGACAGTCCAAGAGACCCAGTACTTC. This sequence joins TRBV7-9 and TRBJ2-5, with TRBD1 matching 7 bases. V gave up 1 base and J gave up 1 base; unmatched junction bases: 3. The CDR3 runs 15 residues. CDR1 and CDR2 from the germline V gene are SEHNR and FQNEAQ (reference sequence).

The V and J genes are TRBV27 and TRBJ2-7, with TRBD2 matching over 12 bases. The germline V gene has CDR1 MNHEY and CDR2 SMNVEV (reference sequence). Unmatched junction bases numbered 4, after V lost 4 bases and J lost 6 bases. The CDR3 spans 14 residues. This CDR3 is CASSSTSGRGEQYF. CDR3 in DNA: TGTGCCAGCAGTTCGACTAGCGGGAGAGGCGAGCAGTACTTC.

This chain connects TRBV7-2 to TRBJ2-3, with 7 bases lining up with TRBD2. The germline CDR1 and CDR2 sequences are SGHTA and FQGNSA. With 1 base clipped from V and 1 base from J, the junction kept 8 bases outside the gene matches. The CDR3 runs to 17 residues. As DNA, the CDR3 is TGTGCCAGCAGCTTAGGGGTTAGCGGGTTCCGCACAGATACGCAGTATTTT. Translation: CASSLGVSGFRTDTQYF.

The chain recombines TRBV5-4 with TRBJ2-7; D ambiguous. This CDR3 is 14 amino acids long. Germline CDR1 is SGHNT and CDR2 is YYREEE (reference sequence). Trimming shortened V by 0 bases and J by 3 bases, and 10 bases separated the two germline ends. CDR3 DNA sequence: TGTGCCAGCAGCTTGGGGTGGCAAAACTACGAGCAGTACTTC. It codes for CASSLGWQNYEQYF.

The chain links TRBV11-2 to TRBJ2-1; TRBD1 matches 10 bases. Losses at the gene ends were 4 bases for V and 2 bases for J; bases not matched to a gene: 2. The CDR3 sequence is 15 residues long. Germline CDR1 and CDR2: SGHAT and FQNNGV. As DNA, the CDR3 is TGTGCCAGCAGCTCGGGGACAGGGGCCTACAATGAGCAGTTCTTC. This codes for CASSSGTGAYNEQFF.

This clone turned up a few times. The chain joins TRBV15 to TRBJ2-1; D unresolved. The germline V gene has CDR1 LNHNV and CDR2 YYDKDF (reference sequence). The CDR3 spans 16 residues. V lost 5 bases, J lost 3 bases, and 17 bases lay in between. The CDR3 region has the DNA TGTGCCACCAGCCGTCCTAGACTGGAATTCTACAATGAGCAGTTCTTC. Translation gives CATSRPRLEFYNEQFF.

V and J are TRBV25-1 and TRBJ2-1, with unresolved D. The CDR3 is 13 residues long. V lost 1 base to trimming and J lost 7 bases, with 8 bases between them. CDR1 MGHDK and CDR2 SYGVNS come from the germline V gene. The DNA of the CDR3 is TGTGCCAGCAGTGAATTCGGAGCTAATGAGCAGTTCTTC. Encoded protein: CASSEFGANEQFF. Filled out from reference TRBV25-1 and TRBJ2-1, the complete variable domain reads EADIYQTPRYLVIGTGKKITLECSQTMGHDKMYWYQQDPGMELHLIHYSYGVNSTEKGDLSSESTVSRIRTEHFPLTLESARPSHTSQYLCASSEFGANEQFFGPGTRLTVL.

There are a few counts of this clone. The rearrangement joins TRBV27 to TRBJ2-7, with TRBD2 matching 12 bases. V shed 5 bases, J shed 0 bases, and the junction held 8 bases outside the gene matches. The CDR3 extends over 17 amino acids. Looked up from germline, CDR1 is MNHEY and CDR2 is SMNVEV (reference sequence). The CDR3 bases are TGTGCCAGCAGTGCGCTAGCGGGAGGGGGATTCTCCTACGAGCAGTACTTC. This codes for CASSALAGGGFSYEQYF.

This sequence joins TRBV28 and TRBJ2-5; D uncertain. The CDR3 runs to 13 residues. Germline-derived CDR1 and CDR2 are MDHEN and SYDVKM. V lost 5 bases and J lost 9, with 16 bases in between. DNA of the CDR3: TGTGCCAGCAGTGCGTCAGTGGTTCGGGCCCAGTACTTC. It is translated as CASSASVVRAQYF.

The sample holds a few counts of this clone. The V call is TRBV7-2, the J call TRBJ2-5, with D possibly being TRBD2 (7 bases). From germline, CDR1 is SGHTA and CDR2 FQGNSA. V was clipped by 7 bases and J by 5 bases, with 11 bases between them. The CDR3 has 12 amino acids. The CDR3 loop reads CASNGGQETQYF. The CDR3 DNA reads TGTGCCAGCAACGGGGGGCAGGAGACCCAGTACTTC.

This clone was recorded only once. The CDR3 DNA sequence: TGTGCCAGCAGCTCGACCGGGACTAGAAGTGGCGGCTACACCTTC. This codes for CASSSTGTRSGGYTF. This rearrangement joins TRBV7-8 to TRBJ1-2, with D possibly TRBD1 on 5 matching bases. The CDR3 is made up of 15 amino acids. V dropped 4 bases and J dropped 8 bases, with 20 bases sitting between them. Germline-derived CDR1 and CDR2 are SGHVS and FQNEAQ.

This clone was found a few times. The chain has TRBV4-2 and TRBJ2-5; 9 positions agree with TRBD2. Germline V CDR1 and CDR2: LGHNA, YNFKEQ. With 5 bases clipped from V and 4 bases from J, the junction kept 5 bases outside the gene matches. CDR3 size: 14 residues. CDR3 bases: TGTGCCAGCAGCGCGCGGGGGGGCGGAGAGACCCAGTACTTC. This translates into CASSARGGGETQYF.

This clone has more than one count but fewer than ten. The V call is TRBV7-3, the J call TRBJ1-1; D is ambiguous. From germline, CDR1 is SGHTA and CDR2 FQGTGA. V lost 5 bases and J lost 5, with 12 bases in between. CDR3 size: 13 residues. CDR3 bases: TGTGCCAGCAGCCCTTCCCAGAATACTGAAGCTTTCTTT. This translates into CASSPSQNTEAFF.

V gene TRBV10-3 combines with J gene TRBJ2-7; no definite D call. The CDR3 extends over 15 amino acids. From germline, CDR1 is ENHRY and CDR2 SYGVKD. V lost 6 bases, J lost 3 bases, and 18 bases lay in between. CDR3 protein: CAISPDWAEDYEQYF. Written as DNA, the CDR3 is TGTGCCATCAGCCCCGATTGGGCAGAAGACTACGAGCAGTACTTC.

CDR3 sequence: CASSLYSGGLNEQFF. The CDR3 DNA is TGTGCCAGCAGCCTTTATAGCGGGGGTTTGAATGAGCAGTTCTTC. The V call is TRBV11-3, the J call TRBJ2-1, with 9 bases aligning to TRBD2. This CDR3 has 15 residues. Germline V lookup: CDR1 SGHNT, CDR2 YENEEA. V shed 5 bases and J 7 bases; nucleotides not matched to a gene: 9. Looking up the rest from reference TRBV11-3 and TRBJ2-1 gives the full variable domain: EAGVVQSPRYKIIEKKQPVAFWCNPISGHNTLYWYLQNLGQGPELLIRYENEEAVDDSQLPKDRFSAERLKGVDSTLKIQPAELGDSAVYLCASSLYSGGLNEQFFGPGTRLTVL.